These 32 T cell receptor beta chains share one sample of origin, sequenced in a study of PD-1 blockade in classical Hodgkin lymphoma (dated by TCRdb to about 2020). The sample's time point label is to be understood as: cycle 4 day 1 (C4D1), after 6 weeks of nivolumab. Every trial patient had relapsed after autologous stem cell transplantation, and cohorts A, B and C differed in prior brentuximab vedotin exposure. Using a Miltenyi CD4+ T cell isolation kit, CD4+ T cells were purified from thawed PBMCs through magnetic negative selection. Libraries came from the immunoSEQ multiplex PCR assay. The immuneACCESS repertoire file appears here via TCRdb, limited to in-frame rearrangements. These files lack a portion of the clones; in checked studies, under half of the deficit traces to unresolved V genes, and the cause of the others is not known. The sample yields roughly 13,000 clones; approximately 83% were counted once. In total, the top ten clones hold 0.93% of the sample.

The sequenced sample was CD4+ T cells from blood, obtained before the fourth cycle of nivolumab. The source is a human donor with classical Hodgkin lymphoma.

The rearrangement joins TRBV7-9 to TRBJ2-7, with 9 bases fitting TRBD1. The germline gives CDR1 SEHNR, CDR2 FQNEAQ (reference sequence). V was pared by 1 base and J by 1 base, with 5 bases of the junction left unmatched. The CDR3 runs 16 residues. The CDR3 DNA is TGTGCCAGCAGCTTAGGTGGGACAGGGACGTCCTACGAGCAGTACTTC. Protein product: CASSLGGTGTSYEQYF.

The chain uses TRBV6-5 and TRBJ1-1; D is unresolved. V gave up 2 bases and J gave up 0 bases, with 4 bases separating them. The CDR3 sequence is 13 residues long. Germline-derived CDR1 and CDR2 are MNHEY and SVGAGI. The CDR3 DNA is TGTGCCAGCAGTTACGACATGAACACTGAAGCTTTCTTT. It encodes CASSYDMNTEAFF.

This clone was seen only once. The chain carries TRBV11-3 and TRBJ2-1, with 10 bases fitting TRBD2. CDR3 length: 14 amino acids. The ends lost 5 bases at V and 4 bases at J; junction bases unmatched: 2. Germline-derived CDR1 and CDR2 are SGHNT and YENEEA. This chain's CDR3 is CASSVSGGYNEQFF. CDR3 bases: TGTGCCAGCAGCGTTAGCGGGGGGTACAATGAGCAGTTCTTC.

The CDR3 bases are TGTGCCAGCAGGACCGACAGGAACACTGAAGCTTTCTTT. Translating gives CASRTDRNTEAFF. V is TRBV7-3 and J is TRBJ1-1; D perhaps matches TRBD1 (5 bases). CDR1 is SGHTA, CDR2 FQGTGA, per germline. The CDR3 covers 13 residues. Trimming cost V 6 bases and J 1 base, with 9 bases left between them.

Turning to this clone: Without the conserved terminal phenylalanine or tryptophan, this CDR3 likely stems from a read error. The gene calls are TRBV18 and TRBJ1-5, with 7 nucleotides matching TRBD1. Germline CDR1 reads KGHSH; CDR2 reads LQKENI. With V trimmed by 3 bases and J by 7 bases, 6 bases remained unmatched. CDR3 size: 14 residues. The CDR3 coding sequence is TGTGCCAGCTCACCCCGGGACAGCGGGCAGCCCCAGCATTCT. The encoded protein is CASSPRDSGQPQHS.

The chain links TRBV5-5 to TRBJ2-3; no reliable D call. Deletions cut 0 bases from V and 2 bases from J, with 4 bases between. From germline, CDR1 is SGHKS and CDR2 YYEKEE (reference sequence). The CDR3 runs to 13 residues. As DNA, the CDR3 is TGTGCCAGCAGCTTGGGAACCACAGATACGCAGTATTTT. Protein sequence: CASSLGTTDTQYF.

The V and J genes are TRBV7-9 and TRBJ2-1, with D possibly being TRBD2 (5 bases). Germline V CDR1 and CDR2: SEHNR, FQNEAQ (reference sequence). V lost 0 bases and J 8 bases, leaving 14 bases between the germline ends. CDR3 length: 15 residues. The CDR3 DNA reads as TGTGCCAGCAGCTTAGCCGGGAACCCCTCTTATGAGCAGTTCTTC. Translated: CASSLAGNPSYEQFF. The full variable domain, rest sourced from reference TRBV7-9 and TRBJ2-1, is DTGVSQNPRHKITKRGQNVTFRCDPISEHNRLYWYRQTLGQGPEFLTYFQNEAQLEKSRLLSDRFSAERPKGSFSTLEIQRTEQGDSAMYLCASSLAGNPSYEQFFGPGTRLTVL.

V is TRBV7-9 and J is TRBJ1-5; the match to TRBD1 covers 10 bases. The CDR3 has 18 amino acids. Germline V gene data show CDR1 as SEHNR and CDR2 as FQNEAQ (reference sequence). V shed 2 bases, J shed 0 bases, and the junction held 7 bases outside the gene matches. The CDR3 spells CASSLWDRGKSSNQPQHF. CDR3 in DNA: TGTGCCAGCAGCTTATGGGACAGGGGTAAAAGTAGCAATCAGCCCCAGCATTTT.

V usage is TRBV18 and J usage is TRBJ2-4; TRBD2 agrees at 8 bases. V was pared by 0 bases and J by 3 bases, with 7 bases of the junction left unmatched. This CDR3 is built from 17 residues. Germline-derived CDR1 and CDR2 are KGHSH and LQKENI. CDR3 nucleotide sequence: TGTGCCAGCTCACCACCGCGGGGGGCGCCCGGCAAAAACATTCAGTACTTC. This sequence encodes CASSPPRGAPGKNIQYF.

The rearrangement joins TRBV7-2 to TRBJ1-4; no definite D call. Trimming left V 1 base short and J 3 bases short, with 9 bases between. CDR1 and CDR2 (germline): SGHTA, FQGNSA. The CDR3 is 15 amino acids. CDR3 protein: CASSLEAPANEKLFF. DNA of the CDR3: TGTGCCAGCAGCTTAGAGGCTCCGGCTAATGAAAAACTGTTTTTT.

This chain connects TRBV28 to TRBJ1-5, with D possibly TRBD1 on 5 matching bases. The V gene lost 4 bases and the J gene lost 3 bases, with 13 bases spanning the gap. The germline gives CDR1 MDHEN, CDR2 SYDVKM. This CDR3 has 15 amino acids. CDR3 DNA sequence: TGTGCCAGCAGTTCCACAGGAAGGGTCAATCAGCCCCAGCATTTT. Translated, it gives CASSSTGRVNQPQHF. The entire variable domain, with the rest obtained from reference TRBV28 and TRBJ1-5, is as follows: DVKVTQSSRYLVKRTGEKVFLECVQDMDHENMFWYRQDPGLGLRLIYFSYDVKMKEKGDIPEGYSVSREKKERFSLILESASTNQTSMYLCASSSTGRVNQPQHFGDGTRLSIL.

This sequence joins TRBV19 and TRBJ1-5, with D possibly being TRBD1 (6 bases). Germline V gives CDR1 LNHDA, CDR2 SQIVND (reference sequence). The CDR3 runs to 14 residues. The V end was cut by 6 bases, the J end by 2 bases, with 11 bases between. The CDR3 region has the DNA TGTGCCAGTAGCCCGGAGGGGGGCAATCAGCCCCAGCATTTT. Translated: CASSPEGGNQPQHF.

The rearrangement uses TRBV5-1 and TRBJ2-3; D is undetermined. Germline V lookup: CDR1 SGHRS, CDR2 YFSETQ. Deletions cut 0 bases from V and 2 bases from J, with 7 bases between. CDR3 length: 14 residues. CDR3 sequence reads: CASSLVQVTDTQYF. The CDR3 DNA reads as TGCGCCAGCAGCTTGGTTCAAGTCACAGATACGCAGTATTTT.

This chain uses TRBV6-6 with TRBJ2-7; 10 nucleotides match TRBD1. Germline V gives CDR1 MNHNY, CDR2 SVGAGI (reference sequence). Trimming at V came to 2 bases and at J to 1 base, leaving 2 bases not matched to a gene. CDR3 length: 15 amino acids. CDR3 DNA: TGTGCCAGCAGTTACCCGGGACAGGGGTCCTACGAGCAGTACTTC. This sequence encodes CASSYPGQGSYEQYF.

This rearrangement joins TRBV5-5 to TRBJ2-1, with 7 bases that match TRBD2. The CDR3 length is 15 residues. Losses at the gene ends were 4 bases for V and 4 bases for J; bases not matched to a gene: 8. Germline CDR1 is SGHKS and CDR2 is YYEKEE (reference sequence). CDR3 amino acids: CASSPDGTTYNEQFF. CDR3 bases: TGTGCCAGCAGCCCTGACGGGACTACTTACAATGAGCAGTTCTTC.

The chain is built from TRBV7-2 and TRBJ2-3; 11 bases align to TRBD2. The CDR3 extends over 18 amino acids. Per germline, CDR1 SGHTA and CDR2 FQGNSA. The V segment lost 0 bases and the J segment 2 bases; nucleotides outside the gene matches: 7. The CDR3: CASSLAYLAGGLTDTQYF. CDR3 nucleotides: TGTGCCAGCAGCTTAGCGTATCTAGCGGGAGGACTCACAGATACGCAGTATTTT.

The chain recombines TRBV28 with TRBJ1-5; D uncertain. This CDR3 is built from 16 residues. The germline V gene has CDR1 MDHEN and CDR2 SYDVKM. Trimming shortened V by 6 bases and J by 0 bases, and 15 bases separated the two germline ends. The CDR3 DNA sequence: TGTGCCAGCAGCCTCAGAACTGGTTATAGCAATCAGCCCCAGCATTTT. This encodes CASSLRTGYSNQPQHF.

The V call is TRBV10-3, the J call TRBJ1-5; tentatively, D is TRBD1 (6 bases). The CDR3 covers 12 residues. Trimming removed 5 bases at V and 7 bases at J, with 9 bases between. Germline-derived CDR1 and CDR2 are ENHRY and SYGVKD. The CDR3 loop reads CAISPGEQPQHF. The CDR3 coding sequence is TGTGCCATCAGTCCAGGGGAACAGCCCCAGCATTTT.

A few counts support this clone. The CDR3 region is CAIGKAYTEAFF. The CDR3 DNA follows: TGTGCCATCGGGAAGGCCTACACTGAAGCTTTCTTT. V usage is TRBV10-3 and J usage is TRBJ1-1; the D is unclear. With 8 bases removed from V and 3 bases from J, the gap between germline ends came to 10 bases. The CDR3 totals 12 residues. Germline-derived CDR1 and CDR2 are ENHRY and SYGVKD.

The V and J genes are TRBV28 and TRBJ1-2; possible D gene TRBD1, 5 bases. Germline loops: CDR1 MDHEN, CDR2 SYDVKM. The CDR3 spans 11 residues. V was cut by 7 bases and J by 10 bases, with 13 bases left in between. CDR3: CASTGRVVYTF. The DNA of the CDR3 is TGTGCCAGCACAGGGAGGGTAGTCTACACCTTC.

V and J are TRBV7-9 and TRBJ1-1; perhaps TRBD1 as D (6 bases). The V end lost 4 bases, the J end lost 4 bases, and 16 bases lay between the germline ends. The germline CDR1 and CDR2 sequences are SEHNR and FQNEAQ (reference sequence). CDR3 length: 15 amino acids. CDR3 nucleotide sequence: TGTGCCAGCAGCTCATCCGGGACAATGGTCACTGAAGCTTTCTTT. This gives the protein CASSSSGTMVTEAFF. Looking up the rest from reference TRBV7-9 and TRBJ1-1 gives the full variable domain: DTGVSQNPRHKITKRGQNVTFRCDPISEHNRLYWYRQTLGQGPEFLTYFQNEAQLEKSRLLSDRFSAERPKGSFSTLEIQRTEQGDSAMYLCASSSSGTMVTEAFFGQGTRLTVV.

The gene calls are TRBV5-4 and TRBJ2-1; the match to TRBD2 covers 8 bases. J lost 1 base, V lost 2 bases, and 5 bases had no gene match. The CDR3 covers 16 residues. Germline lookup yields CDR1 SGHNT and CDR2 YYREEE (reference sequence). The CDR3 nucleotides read TGTGCCAGCAGCTTAACTAGCGGACGTTCCTACAATGAGCAGTTCTTC. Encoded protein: CASSLTSGRSYNEQFF.

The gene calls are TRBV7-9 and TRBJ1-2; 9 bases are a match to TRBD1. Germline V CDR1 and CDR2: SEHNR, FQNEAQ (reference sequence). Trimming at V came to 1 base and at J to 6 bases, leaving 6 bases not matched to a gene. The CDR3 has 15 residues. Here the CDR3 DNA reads TGTGCCAGCAGCTTAGTGGTGACAGGGGGAAATGGCTACACCTTC. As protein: CASSLVVTGGNGYTF.

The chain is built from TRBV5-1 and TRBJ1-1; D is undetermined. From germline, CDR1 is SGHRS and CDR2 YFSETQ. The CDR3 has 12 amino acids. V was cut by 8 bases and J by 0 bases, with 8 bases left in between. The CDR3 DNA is TGCGCCAGGCGACACGTGAACACTGAAGCTTTCTTT. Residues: CARRHVNTEAFF.

In nucleotides, the CDR3 is TGCGCCAGCAGCCAAGTAGATACGCAGTATTTT. Translating gives CASSQVDTQYF. The V and J genes are TRBV4-1 and TRBJ2-3; D ambiguous. This CDR3 has 11 residues. Germline loops: CDR1 MGHRA, CDR2 YSYEKL. V lost 1 base, J lost 5 bases, and 1 base lay in between.

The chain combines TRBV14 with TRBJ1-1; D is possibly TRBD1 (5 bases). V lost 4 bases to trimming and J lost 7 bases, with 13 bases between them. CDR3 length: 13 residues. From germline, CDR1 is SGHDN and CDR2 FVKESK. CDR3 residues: CASSLRLGVEAFF. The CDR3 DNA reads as TGTGCCAGCAGCCTCCGCCTGGGGGTTGAAGCTTTCTTT.

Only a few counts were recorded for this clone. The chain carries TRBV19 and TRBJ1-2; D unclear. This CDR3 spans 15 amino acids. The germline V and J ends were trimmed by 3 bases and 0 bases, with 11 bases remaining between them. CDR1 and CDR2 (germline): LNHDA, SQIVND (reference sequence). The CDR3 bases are TGTGCCAGTAGTATCGCGGGCCTAGCTAACTATGGCTACACCTTC. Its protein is CASSIAGLANYGYTF.

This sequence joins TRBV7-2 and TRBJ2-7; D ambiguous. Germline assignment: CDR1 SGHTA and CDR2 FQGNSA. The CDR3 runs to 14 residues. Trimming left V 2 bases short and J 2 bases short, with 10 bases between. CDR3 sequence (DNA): TGTGCCAGCAGCTTACAGGTAGGGCCCTACGAGCAGTACTTC. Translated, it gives CASSLQVGPYEQYF.

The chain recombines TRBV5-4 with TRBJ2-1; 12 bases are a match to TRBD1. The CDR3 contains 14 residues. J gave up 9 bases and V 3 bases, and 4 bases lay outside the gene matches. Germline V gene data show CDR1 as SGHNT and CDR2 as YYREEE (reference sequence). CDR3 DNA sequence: TGTGCCAGCAGCTCGGGACAGGGGGCAGGTGAGCAGTTCTTC. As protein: CASSSGQGAGEQFF.

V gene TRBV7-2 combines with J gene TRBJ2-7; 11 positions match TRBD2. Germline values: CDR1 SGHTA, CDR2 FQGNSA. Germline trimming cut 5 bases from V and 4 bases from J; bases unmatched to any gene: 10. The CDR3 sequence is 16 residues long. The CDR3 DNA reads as TGTGCCAGCAGCCTCAGGGGACTAGCGGCAATTTACGAGCAGTACTTC. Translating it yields CASSLRGLAAIYEQYF.

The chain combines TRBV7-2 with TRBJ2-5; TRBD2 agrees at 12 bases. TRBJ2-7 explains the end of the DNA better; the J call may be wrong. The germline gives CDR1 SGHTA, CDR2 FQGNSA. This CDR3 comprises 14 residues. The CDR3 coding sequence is TGTGCCAGCAGCTCTCTAGCGGGAGGGCTCGAGCAGTACTTC. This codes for CASSSLAGGLEQYF.

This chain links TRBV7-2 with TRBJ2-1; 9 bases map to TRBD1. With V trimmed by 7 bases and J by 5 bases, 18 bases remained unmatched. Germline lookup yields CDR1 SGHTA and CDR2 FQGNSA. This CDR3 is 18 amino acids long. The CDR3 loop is CASNRAVPGDRDNNEQFF. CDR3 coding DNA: TGTGCCAGCAACCGCGCTGTCCCAGGGGACAGGGACAACAATGAGCAGTTCTTC.